These 18 T cell receptor beta chains share one sample of origin, sequenced in a study of T cells in Graves' hyperthyroidism and ophthalmopathy (dated by TCRdb to between 2019 and 2020). Library construction relied on multiplex PCR. The sample was run on an Illumina HiSeq 2000. TCR beta CDR3 regions were amplified from RNA transcripts. For the first round of RT-PCR on the TCR CDR3, the HTBI primer set was used together with the Qiagen OneStep RT-PCR kit. The public reads were run again by TCRdb, first through fastp at Q25 and then through MiXCR, and only productive beta chains were kept. Each CDR3 protein gets just one entry, which takes the most common genes and DNA from the rows behind it. This sample comprises around 800,000 distinct CDR3 sequences, 35% to 40% of them detected only once. The top ten clonotypes cover around 9.3% of the sample. Sequences were obtained from blood. These receptor sequences come from a man between 18 and 29 years old with Graves' hyperthyroidism.

A note on this clonotype: This may arise from a read error, as a much more abundant clone is one base away. The chain joins TRBV12-3 or TRBV12-4 to TRBJ2-7, with no clear D. Trimming pared 8 bases from V and 6 bases from J, leaving 20 bases between. The CDR3 loop spans 14 amino acids. The CDR3 reads CASGPTDGSAEQYF. The CDR3 nucleotides read TGTGCCAGCGGACCAACGGACGGATCTGCCGAGCAGTACTTC.

This clonotype was seen at least ten times. The rearrangement joins TRBV2 to TRBJ1-5, with a weak D call TRBD1 (6 bases). The CDR3 spans 15 residues. Trimming cost V 5 bases and J 5 bases, with 16 bases left between them. Per the germline V gene, CDR1 is SNHLY and CDR2 is FYNNEI. The CDR3: CASSRGGAEDQPQHF. CDR3 DNA sequence: TGTGCCAGCAGTAGGGGGGGCGCAGAGGATCAGCCCCAGCATTTT. Full variable domain (remainder filled in from reference TRBV2 and TRBJ1-5): EPEVTQTPSHQVTQMGQEVILRCVPISNHLYFYWYRQILGQKVEFLVSFYNNEISEKSEIFDDQFSVERPDGSNFTLKIRSTKLEDSAMYFCASSRGGAEDQPQHFGDGTRLSIL.

The gene calls are TRBV6-6 and TRBJ1-2; 7 positions agree with TRBD1. Germline V gene sequence: CDR1 MNHNY, CDR2 SVGAGI (reference sequence). The CDR3 is 12 residues long. Losses at the gene ends were 6 bases for V and 6 bases for J; bases not matched to a gene: 4. CDR3 sequence (DNA): TGTGCCAGCAGCTCCGGACAGGATGGCTACACCTTC. Translated, it gives CASSSGQDGYTF.

In the case of this clonotype: Possible read error: a much larger clone is one base away. V usage is TRBV12-3 or TRBV12-4 and J usage is TRBJ1-2; D is perhaps TRBD1 (6 bases). V was trimmed by 8 bases and J by 4 bases, leaving 20 bases between them. The CDR3 sequence is 15 residues long. CDR3 DNA: TGTGCCAGCGGCCATCTAGGACAGAGAGGCTATGGCTACACCTTC. Protein sequence: CASGHLGQRGYGYTF.

The chain joins TRBV7-9 to TRBJ1-6, with D perhaps matching TRBD1 (5 bases). The germline V and J ends were trimmed by 5 bases and 0 bases, with 20 bases remaining between them. Germline assignment: CDR1 SEHNR and CDR2 FQNEAQ (reference sequence). The CDR3 sequence is 19 residues long. The CDR3 reads CASSQSPGTASSYNSPLHF. CDR3 nucleotides: TGTGCCAGCAGCCAATCCCCCGGGACTGCGAGCTCCTATAATTCACCCCTCCACTTT.

Turning to this clonotype: A single base separates this from a much larger clone, so it may be a read error. The CDR3 does not end in the conserved phenylalanine or tryptophan, so this is likely a read error. The rearrangement links TRBV29-1 to TRBJ1-1, with D possibly being TRBD1 (6 bases). V lost 6 bases and J 4 bases, leaving 15 bases between the germline ends. The length of the CDR3 is 13 residues. The V gene's germline CDR1 is SQVTM and CDR2 ANQGSEA. In nucleotides, the CDR3 is TGCAGCGTCCTCCCGGGGGGCGTCACTGAAGCTTTCCTT. It is translated as CSVLPGGVTEAFL.

As for this clonotype: Germline is not matched at one junction end, which may reflect a read error. This chain joins TRBV19 and TRBJ2-7; D gene ambiguous. The germline CDR1 and CDR2 sequences are LNHDA and SQIVND (reference sequence). The CDR3 has 14 residues. CDR3 region: CASSSSETLYKQYF. CDR3 DNA sequence: TGTGCCAGTAGTTCCAGTGAGACTCTCTACAAGCAGTACTTC.

Of note for this clonotype: A junction boundary mismatches the germline segment, possibly from a read error. The chain carries TRBV29-1 and TRBJ2-7; 16 positions agree with TRBD2. Germline V gives CDR1 SQVTM, CDR2 ANQGSEA. The CDR3 has 16 residues. In nucleotides, the CDR3 is TGCAGCCTTGAGGGGGGACTAGCGGGAGGGCCCAACGAGCAGTACTTC. Protein sequence: CSLEGGLAGGPNEQYF.

This clonotype showed up many times. The chain couples TRBV10-3 to TRBJ2-7; TRBD1 might be the D (6 bases). Germline V gives CDR1 ENHRY, CDR2 SYGVKD. Trimming cost V 3 bases and J 7 bases, with 19 bases left between them. The CDR3 is 15 residues long. The CDR3 reads CAISEKDSASREQYF. CDR3 nucleotides: TGTGCCATCAGTGAAAAGGACAGCGCCTCTCGGGAGCAGTACTTC.

This clonotype was seen at least ten times. A junction end diverges from the germline sequence, so it may reflect a read error. The V gene is TRBV7-7, the J gene TRBJ2-7, with 12 bases lining up with TRBD2. Per germline, CDR1 SSHAT and CDR2 FNYEAQ (reference sequence). This CDR3 comprises 15 residues. The CDR3, as DNA: TGTGCTAGCAGCCAAGGACTAGCGGGAAGGGACGAGCAGTACTTC. Translated: CASSQGLAGRDEQYF.

This clonotype was detected only a few times. The chain is built from TRBV4-1 and TRBJ1-1; tentative D call: TRBD1 (6 bases). From germline, CDR1 is MGHRA and CDR2 YSYEKL. V was cut by 0 bases and J by 5 bases, with 7 bases left in between. The CDR3 covers 13 residues. The CDR3 DNA sequence: TGCGCCAGCAGCCAAGATCAGGGGACTGAAGCTTTCTTT. This gives the protein CASSQDQGTEAFF.

This clonotype has ten or more counts. The chain uses TRBV29-1 and TRBJ1-5; perhaps TRBD1 as D (5 bases). The V end was cut by 4 bases, the J end by 4 bases, with 8 bases between. Per germline, CDR1 SQVTM and CDR2 ANQGSEA. The CDR3 is made up of 12 amino acids. The CDR3 DNA is TGCAGCGTTGGGGGGGTGAATCAGCCCCAGCATTTT. It yields the protein CSVGGVNQPQHF.

On this clonotype: The junction differs from germline at one of its ends, possibly a read error. This rearrangement joins TRBV20-1 to TRBJ1-6; perhaps TRBD1 as D (6 bases). Germline V gene data show CDR1 as DFQATT and CDR2 as SNEGSKA (reference sequence). The CDR3 consists of 15 residues. This CDR3 is CSARTESSHNSPLHF. The DNA for the CDR3 is TGCAGTGCCCGGACAGAGAGCTCCCATAATTCACCCCTCCACTTT.

The chain is built from TRBV5-1 and TRBJ1-1; 8 nucleotides match TRBD1. J was trimmed by 1 base and V by 0 bases; bases with no gene match: 2. Germline V gene data show CDR1 as SGHRS and CDR2 as YFSETQ. This CDR3 region has 15 residues. The CDR3 DNA is TGCGCCAGCAGCTTGGGGGGACAGGCGAACACTGAAGCTTTCTTT. It encodes CASSLGGQANTEAFF.

The chain is built from TRBV13 and TRBJ2-7; D is undetermined. CDR3 length equals 12 residues. V was clipped by 6 bases and J by 5 bases, with 11 bases between them. Looked up from germline, CDR1 is PRHDT and CDR2 is FYEKMQ (reference sequence). The DNA for the CDR3 is TGTGCCAGCAGTCCATCACCCAACGAGCAGTACTTC. Residues: CASSPSPNEQYF.

This clonotype was counted ten times or more. The chain has TRBV24-1 and TRBJ1-5; D is uncertain. V lost 7 bases, J lost 4 bases, and 10 bases lay in between. CDR1 is KGHDR and CDR2 is SFDVKD in the germline V gene. This CDR3 contains 13 residues. CDR3 in amino acids: CATSRGMNQPQHF. The CDR3 bases are TGTGCCACCAGCCGAGGAATGAATCAGCCCCAGCATTTT.

This clonotype was seen a single time. The junction differs from germline at one of its ends, possibly a read error. This sequence joins TRBV5-1 and TRBJ2-7; 7 bases are shared with TRBD1. Germline CDR1 SGHRS, CDR2 YFSETQ. The CDR3 runs to 15 residues. The CDR3 bases are TGTGCCAGCAGCGCTAATAACAGGGGTCTGGACGAGCAGTACTTC. It codes for CASSANNRGLDEQYF.

This chain uses TRBV7-9 with TRBJ2-3; TRBD1 or TRBD2 may be the D gene (5 bases each). Looked up from germline, CDR1 is SEHNR and CDR2 is FQNEAQ (reference sequence). V dropped 5 bases and J dropped 1 base, with 16 bases sitting between them. This CDR3 contains 16 residues. The CDR3 spells CASSPREGSGTDTQYF. DNA for the CDR3: TGTGCCAGCAGCCCGAGAGAGGGGAGTGGCACAGATACGCAGTATTTT.